This entry is about one T cell receptor (beta chain). Its antigen is still unknown. The data originate from a study of cytomegalovirus exposure and HLA in healthy donors. Across the whole study: The Caucasian-associated ancestry cluster contained 81% of the 398 genotyped donors. Study-level points and caveats: The majority of CMV-associated TCR beta chains were reported as apparently HLA-restricted in a later analysis. CMV serostatus was the only immune exposure information that was available. Cytomegalovirus association was assigned to approximately 160 TCR beta chains.

This CDR3 contains 14 residues. Germline V gives CDR1 SGHRS, CDR2 YFSETQ. V lost 4 bases, J lost 3 bases, and 10 bases lay in between. The PCR contained 60 Vbeta and 13 Jbeta primers. Produced via immunoSEQ multiplex PCR; TCRdb's table is partial and in-frame only. The sample has about 160,000 clones; around four fifths are singletons. Sequencing was carried out using PBMCs. The genes are TRBV5-1 and TRBJ2-2; tentatively, D is TRBD1 (6 bases). This TCR came from a man aged 45-60 years in good health and CMV-seropositive. The CDR3 DNA is TGCGCCAGCAGCACGAACAGGGACACCGGGGAGCTGTTTTTT. Its translation is CASSTNRDTGELFF.